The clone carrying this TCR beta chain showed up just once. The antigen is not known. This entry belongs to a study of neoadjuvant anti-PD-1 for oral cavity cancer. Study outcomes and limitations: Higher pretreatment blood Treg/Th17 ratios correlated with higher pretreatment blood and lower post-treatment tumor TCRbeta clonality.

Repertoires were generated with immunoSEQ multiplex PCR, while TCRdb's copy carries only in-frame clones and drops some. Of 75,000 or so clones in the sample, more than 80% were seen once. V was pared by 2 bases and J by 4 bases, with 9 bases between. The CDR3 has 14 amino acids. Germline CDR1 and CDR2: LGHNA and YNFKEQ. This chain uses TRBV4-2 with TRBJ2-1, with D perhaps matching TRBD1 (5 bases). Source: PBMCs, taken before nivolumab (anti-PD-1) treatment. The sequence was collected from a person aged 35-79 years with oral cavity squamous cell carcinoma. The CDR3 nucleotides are TGTGCCAGCAGCCAAAGTGACAGATACAATGAGCAGTTCTTC. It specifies CASSQSDRYNEQFF.